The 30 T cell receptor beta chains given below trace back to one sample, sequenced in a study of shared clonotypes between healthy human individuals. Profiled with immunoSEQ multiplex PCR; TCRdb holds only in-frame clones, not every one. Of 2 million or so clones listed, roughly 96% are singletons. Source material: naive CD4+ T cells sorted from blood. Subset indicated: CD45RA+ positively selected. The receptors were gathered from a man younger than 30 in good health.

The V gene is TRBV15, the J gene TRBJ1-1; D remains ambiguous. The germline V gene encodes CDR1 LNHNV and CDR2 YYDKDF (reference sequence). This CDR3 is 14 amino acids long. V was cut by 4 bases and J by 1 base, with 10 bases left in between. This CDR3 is CATSNRGGNTEAFF. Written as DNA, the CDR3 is TGTGCCACCAGCAACCGGGGAGGGAACACTGAAGCTTTCTTT.

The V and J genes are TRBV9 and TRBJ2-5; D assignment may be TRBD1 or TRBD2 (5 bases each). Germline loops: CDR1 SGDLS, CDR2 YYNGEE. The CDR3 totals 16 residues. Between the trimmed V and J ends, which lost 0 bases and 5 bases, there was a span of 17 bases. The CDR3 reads CASSVGRIDGTETQYF. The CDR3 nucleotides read TGTGCCAGCAGCGTAGGGCGGATTGACGGGACGGAGACCCAGTACTTC. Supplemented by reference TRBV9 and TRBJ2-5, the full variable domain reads DSGVTQTPKHLITATGQRVTLRCSPRSGDLSVYWYQQSLDQGLQFLIQYYNGEERAKGNILERFSAQQFPDLHSELNLSSLELGDSALYFCASSVGRIDGTETQYFGPGTRLLVL.

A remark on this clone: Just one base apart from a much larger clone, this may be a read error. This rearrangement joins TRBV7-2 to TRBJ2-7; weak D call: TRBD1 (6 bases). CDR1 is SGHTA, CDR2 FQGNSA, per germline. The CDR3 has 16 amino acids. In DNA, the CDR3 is TGTGCCAGCGGCTTAGTCCCCAGGGGAATGGGCTACGAGCAGTACTTC. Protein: CASGLVPRGMGYEQYF.

The CDR3 bases are TGTGCCAGCCGCCCGTCAGGGAATGCAGATACGCAGTATTTT. Its translation is CASRPSGNADTQYF. This chain joins TRBV7-9 and TRBJ2-3; perhaps TRBD1 as D (5 bases). The CDR3 covers 14 residues. V lost 8 bases and J lost 4, with 16 bases in between. Germline CDR1 SEHNR, CDR2 FQNEAQ (reference sequence).

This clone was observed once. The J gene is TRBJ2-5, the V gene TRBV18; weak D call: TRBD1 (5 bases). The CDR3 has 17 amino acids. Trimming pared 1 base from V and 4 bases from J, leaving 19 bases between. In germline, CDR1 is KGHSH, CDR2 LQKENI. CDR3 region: CASSPRLSAGNTETQYF. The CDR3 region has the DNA TGTGCCAGCTCACCACGGCTGTCGGCAGGGAATACAGAGACCCAGTACTTC.

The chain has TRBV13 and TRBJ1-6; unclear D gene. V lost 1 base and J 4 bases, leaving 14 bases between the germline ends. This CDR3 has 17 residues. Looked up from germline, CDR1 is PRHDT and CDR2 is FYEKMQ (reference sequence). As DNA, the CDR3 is TGTGCCAGCAGCTTAGCGGTGGACGGCTTTTATAATTCACCCCTCCACTTT. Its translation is CASSLAVDGFYNSPLHF.

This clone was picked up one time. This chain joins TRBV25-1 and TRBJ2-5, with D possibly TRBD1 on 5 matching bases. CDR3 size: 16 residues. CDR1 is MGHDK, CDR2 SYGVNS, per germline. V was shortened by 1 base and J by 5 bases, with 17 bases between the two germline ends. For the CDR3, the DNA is TGTGCCAGCAGTGAATCCCCGGGCAGGGAATCGGAGACCCAGTACTTC. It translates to CASSESPGRESETQYF.

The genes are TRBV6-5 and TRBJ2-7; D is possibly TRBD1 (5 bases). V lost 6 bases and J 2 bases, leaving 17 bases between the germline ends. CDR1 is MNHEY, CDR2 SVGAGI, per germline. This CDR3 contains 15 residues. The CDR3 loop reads CASRSPRGATYEQYF. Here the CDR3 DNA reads TGTGCCAGCAGGAGTCCCCGTGGGGCAACCTACGAGCAGTACTTC.

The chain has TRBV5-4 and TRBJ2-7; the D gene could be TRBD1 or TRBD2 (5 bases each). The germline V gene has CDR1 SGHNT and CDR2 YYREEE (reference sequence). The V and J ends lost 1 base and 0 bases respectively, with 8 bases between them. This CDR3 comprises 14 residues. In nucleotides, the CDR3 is TGTGCCAGCAGCTTGAGGGACGCCTCCTACGAGCAGTACTTC. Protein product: CASSLRDASYEQYF. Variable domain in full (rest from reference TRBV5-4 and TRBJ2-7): ETGVTQSPTHLIKTRGQQVTLRCSSQSGHNTVSWYQQALGQGPQFIFQYYREEENGRGNFPPRFSGLQFPNYSSELNVNALELDDSALYLCASSLRDASYEQYFGPGTRLTVT.

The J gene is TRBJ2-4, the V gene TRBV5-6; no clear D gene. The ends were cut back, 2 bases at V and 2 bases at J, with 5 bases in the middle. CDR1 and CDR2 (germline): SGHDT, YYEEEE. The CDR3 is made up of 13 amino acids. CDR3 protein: CASSFPPKNIQYF. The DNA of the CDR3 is TGTGCCAGCAGCTTCCCCCCCAAAAACATTCAGTACTTC.

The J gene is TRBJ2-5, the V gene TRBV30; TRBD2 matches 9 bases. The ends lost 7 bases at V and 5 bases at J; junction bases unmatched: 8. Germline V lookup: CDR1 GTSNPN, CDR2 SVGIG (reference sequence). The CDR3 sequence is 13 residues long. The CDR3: CASSLAGVETQYF. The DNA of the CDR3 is TGTGCCTCCTCGTTAGCGGGAGTCGAGACCCAGTACTTC.

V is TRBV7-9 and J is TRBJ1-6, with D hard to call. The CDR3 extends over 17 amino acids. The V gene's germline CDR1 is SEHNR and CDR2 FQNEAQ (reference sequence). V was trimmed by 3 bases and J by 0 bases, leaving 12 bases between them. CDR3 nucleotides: TGTGCCAGCAGCTTCCAGTCCCCAGGCTCCTATAATTCACCCCTCCACTTT. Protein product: CASSFQSPGSYNSPLHF.

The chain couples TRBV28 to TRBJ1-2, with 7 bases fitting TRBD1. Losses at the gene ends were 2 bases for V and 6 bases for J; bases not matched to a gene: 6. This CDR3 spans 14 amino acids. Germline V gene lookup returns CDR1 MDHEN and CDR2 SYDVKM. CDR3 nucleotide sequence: TGTGCCAGCAGTTTAAACAGGGGAGGCCATGGCTACACCTTC. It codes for CASSLNRGGHGYTF.

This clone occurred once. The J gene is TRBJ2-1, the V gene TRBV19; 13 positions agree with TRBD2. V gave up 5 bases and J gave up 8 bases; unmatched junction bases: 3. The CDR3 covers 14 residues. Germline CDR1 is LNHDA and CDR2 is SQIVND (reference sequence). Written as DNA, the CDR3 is TGTGCCAGTAGTCAGGGACTAGCGGGGCATGAGCAGTTCTTC. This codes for CASSQGLAGHEQFF.

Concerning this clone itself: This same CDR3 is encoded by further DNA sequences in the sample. Written as DNA, the CDR3 is TGCGCCAGCAGCCAAGAGCCGGGGGGCACTGAAGCTTTCTTT. Its translation: CASSQEPGGTEAFF. The chain links TRBV4-1 to TRBJ1-1, with D possibly matching TRBD1 (5 bases). The CDR3 runs 14 residues. Germline V CDR1 and CDR2: MGHRA, YSYEKL. V gave up 0 bases and J gave up 4 bases, with 9 bases separating them.

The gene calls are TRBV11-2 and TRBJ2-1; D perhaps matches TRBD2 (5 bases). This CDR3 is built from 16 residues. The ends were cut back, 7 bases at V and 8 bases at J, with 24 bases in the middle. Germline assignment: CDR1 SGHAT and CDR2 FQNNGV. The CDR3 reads CASMLLSWEHWDEQFF. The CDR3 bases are TGTGCCAGCATGCTCCTTTCGTGGGAGCATTGGGATGAGCAGTTCTTC.

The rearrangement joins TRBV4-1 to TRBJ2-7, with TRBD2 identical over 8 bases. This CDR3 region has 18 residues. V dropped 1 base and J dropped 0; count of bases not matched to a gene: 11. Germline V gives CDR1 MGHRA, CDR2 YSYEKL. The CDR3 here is CASSQVESSGVSSYEQYF. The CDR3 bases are TGCGCCAGCAGCCAAGTAGAGAGTAGCGGGGTAAGCTCCTACGAGCAGTACTTC.

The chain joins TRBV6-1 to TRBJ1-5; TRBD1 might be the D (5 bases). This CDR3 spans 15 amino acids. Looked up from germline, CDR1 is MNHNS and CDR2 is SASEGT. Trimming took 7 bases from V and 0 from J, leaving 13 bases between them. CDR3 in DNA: TGTGCCAGCACCCTGGGGGAATATAGCAATCAGCCCCAGCATTTT. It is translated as CASTLGEYSNQPQHF.

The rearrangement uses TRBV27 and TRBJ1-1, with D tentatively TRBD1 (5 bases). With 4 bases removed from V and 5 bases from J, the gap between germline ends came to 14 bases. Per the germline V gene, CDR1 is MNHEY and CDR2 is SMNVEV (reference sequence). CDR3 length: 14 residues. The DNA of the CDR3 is TGTGCCAGCAGTTCAGAACCTGGGGCGACTGAAGCTTTCTTT. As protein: CASSSEPGATEAFF.

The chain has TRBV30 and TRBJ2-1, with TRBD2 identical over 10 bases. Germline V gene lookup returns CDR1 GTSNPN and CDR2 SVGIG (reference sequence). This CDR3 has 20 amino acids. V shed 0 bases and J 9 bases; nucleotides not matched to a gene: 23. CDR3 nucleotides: TGTGCCTGGAGTGTACGGTATTCGGGCCTGGGACTAGCGTTTAAGGGTGAGCAGTTCTTC. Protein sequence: CAWSVRYSGLGLAFKGEQFF.

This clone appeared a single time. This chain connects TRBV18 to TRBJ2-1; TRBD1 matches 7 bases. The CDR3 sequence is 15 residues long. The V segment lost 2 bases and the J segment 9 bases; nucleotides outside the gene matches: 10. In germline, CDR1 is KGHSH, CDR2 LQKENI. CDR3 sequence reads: CASSPTETGYGEQFF. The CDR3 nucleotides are TGTGCCAGCTCACCAACGGAGACAGGGTACGGTGAGCAGTTCTTC.

The CDR3 reads CASSPGQYSYEQYF. As DNA, the CDR3 is TGTGCCAGCAGCCCGGGACAGTACTCCTACGAGCAGTACTTC. This sequence joins TRBV9 and TRBJ2-7; TRBD1 agrees at 7 bases. Germline CDR1 is SGDLS and CDR2 is YYNGEE. There are 14 residues in the CDR3. V lost 4 bases to trimming and J lost 0 bases; unmatched junction nucleotides: 4. Based on the CDR3 plus reference TRBV9 and TRBJ2-7, the full variable domain is DSGVTQTPKHLITATGQRVTLRCSPRSGDLSVYWYQQSLDQGLQFLIQYYNGEERAKGNILERFSAQQFPDLHSELNLSSLELGDSALYFCASSPGQYSYEQYFGPGTRLTVT.

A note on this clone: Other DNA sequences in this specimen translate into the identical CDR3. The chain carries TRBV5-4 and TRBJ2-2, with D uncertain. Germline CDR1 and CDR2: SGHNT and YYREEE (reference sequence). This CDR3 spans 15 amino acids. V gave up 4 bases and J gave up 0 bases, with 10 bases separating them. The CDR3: CASSPSGANTGELFF. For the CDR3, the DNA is TGTGCCAGCAGCCCGAGTGGTGCGAACACCGGGGAGCTGTTTTTT.

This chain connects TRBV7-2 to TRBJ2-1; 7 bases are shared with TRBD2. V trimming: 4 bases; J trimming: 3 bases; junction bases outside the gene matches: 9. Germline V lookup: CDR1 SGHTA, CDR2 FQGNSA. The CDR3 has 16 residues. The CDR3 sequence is CASSSPSGLLYNEQFF. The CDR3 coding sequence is TGTGCCAGCAGCTCACCTAGCGGATTACTCTACAATGAGCAGTTCTTC. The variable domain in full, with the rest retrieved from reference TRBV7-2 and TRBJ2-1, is GAGVSQSPSNKVTEKGKDVELRCDPISGHTALYWYRQSLGQGLEFLIYFQGNSAPDKSGLPSDRFSAERTGGSVSTLTIQRTQQEDSAVYLCASSSPSGLLYNEQFFGPGTRLTVL.

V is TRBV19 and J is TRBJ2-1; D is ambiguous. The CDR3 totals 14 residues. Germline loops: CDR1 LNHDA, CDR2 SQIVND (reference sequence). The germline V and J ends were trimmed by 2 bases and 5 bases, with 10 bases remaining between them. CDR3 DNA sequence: TGTGCCAGTAGTATAATTGGGTCAGACAATGAGCAGTTCTTC. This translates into CASSIIGSDNEQFF.

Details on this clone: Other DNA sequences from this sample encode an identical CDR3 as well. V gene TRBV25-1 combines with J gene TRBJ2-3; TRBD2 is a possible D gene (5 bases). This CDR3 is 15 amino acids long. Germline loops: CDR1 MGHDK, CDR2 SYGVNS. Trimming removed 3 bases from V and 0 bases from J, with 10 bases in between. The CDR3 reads CASSDSRTSTDTQYF. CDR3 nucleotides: TGTGCCAGCAGTGATTCCCGGACTAGCACAGATACGCAGTATTTT.

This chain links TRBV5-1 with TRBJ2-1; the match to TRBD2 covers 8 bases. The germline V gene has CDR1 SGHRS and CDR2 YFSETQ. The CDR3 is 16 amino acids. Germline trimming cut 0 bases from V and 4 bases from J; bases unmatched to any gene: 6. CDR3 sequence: CASSLGGASGYNEQFF. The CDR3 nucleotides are TGCGCCAGCAGCTTGGGGGGTGCTAGCGGGTACAATGAGCAGTTCTTC.

The CDR3 region is CASRSGGSLGNQYF. The CDR3 DNA reads as TGTGCCAGCAGGTCGGGGGGGAGTTTAGGGAACCAGTACTTC. The J gene is TRBJ2-5, the V gene TRBV27, with TRBD2 matching over 8 bases. Germline V gives CDR1 MNHEY, CDR2 SMNVEV (reference sequence). V lost 6 bases and J lost 10; bases outside the gene matches: 13. The CDR3 is 14 amino acids.

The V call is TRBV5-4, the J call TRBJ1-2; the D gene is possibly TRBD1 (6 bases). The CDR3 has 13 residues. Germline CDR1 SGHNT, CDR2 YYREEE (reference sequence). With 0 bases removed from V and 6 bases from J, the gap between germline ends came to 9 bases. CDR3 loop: CASSLAGDHGYTF. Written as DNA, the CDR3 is TGTGCCAGCAGCTTGGCAGGGGATCATGGCTACACCTTC.

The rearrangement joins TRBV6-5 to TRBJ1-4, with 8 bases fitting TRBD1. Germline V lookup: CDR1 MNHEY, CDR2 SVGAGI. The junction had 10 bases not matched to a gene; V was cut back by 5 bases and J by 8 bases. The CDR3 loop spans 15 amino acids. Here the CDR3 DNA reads TGTGCCAGCAGTCCCCACAGGGGGAATGGCGAAAAACTGTTTTTT. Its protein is CASSPHRGNGEKLFF.